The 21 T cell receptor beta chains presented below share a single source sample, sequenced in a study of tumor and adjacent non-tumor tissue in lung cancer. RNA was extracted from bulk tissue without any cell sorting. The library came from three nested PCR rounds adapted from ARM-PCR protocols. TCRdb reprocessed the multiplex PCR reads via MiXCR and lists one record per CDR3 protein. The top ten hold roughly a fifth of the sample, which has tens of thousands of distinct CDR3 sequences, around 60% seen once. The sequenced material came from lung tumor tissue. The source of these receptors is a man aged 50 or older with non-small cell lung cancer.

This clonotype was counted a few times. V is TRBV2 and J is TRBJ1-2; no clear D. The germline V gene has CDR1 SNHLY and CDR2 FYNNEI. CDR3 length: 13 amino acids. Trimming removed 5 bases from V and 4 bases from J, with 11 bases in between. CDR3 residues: CASSPHLSYGYTF. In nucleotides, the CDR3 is TGTGCCAGCAGTCCGCATTTGTCCTATGGCTACACCTTC.

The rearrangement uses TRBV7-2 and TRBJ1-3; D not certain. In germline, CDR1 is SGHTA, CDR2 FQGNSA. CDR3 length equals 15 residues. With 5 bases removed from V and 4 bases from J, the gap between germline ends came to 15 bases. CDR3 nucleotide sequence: TGTGCCAGCAGCCCCGGGTTGTTAATCGGAAACACCATATATTTT. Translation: CASSPGLLIGNTIYF.

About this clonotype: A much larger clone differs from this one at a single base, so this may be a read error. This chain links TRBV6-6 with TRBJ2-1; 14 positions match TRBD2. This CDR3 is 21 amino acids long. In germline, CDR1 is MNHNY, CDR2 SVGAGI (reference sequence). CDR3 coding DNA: TGTGCCAGCAGTTACTCAGGGGGGAGGGGGACTAGCGGGAGCTCCTACATTGAGCAGTTCTTC. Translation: CASSYSGGRGTSGSSYIEQFF.

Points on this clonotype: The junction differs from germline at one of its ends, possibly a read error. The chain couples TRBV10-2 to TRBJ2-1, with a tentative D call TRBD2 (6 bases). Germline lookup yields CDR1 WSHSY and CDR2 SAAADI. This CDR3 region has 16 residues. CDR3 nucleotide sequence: TGCACCAGCTCCGGCGGAGGGACCAGCGGGTCTAATGAGCAGTTCTTC. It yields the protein CTSSGGGTSGSNEQFF.

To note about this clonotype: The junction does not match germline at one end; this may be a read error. The CDR3 protein is CGTSDLTDRTQYF. In DNA form, the CDR3 reads TGTGGCACCAGTGATTTAACGGACAGGACGCAGTATTTT. The gene calls are TRBV24-1 and TRBJ2-3, with TRBD1 matching over 7 bases. The CDR3 contains 13 residues. Germline CDR1 is KGHDR and CDR2 is SFDVKD.

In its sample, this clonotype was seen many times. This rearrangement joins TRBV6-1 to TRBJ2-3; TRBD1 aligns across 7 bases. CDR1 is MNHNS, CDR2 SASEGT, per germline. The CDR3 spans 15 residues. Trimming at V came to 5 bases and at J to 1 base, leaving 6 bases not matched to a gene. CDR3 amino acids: CASSSRQGGTDTQYF. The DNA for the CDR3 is TGTGCCAGCAGTTCCAGACAGGGTGGCACAGATACGCAGTATTTT.

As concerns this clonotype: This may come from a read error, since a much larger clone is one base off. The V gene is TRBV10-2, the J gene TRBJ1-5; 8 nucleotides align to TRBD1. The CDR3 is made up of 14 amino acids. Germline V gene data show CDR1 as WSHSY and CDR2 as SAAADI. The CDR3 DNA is TGCGTCAGCAGTCCCGACAGGGGCGGTCAGCCCCAGCATTTT. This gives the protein CVSSPDRGGQPQHF.

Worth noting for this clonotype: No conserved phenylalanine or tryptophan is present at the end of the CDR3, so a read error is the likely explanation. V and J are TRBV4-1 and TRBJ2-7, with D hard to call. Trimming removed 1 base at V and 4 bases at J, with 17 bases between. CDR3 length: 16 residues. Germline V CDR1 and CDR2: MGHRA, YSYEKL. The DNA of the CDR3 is TGCGCCAGCAGCCAAGCTCCCGGCCCCGATGTGTACGAGCAGTACTCC. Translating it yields CASSQAPGPDVYEQYS.

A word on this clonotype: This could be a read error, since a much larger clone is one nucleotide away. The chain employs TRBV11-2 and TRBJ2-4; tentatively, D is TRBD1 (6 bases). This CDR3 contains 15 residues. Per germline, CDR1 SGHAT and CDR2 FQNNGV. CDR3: CASNLVTGAKNIQYF. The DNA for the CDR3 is TGTGCCAGCAACTTAGTCACAGGGGCCAAAAACATTCAGTACTTC.

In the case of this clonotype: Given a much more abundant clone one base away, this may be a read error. The CDR3 sequence: CVSSDGLAGSYEQYF. CDR3 nucleotides: TGTGTCAGCAGTGACGGACTAGCCGGTTCCTACGAGCAGTACTTC. The chain couples TRBV6-1 to TRBJ2-7, with 8 bases aligning to TRBD2. Per the germline V gene, CDR1 is MNHNS and CDR2 is SASEGT. The CDR3 covers 15 residues.

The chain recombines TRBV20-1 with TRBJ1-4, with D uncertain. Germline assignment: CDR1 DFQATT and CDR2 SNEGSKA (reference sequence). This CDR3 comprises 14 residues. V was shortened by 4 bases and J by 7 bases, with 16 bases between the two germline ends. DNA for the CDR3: TGCAGTGCTACATGGACGCCGAGAGGTGAAAAACTGTTTTTT. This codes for CSATWTPRGEKLFF.

The CDR3 here is CSARVGDRYYGYTF. For the CDR3, the DNA is TGCAGTGCTAGAGTAGGGGACAGGTACTATGGCTACACCTTC. The gene calls are TRBV20-1 and TRBJ1-2; 8 bases align to TRBD1. This CDR3 has 14 amino acids. V trimming: 1 base; J trimming: 3 bases; junction bases outside the gene matches: 4. From germline, CDR1 is DFQATT and CDR2 SNEGSKA (reference sequence).

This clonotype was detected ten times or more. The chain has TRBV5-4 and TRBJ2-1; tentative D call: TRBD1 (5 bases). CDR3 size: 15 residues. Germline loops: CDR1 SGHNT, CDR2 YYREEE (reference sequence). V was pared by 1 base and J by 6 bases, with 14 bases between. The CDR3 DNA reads TGTGCCAGCAGCTTGAAACTCGCAGGGATCAATGAGCAGTTCTTC. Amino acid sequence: CASSLKLAGINEQFF. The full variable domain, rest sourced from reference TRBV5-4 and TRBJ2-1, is ETGVTQSPTHLIKTRGQQVTLRCSSQSGHNTVSWYQQALGQGPQFIFQYYREEENGRGNFPPRFSGLQFPNYSSELNVNALELDDSALYLCASSLKLAGINEQFFGPGTRLTVL.

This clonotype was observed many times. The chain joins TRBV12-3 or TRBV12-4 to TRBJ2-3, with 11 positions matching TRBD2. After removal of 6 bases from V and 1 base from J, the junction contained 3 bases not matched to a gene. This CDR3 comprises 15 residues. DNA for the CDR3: TGTGCCAGCAGACTGGGACTAGCGGGCACAGATACGCAGTATTTT. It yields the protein CASRLGLAGTDTQYF.

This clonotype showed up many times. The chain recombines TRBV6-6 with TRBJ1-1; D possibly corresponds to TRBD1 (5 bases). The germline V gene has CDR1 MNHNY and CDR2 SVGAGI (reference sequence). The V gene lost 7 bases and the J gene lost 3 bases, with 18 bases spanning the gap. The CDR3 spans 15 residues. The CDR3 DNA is TGTGCCAGCACGCAAGGGCGGGGGGAGGACACTGAAGCTTTCTTT. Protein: CASTQGRGEDTEAFF.

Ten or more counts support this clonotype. CDR3 amino acids: CASSYDPRPYNEQFF. Here the CDR3 DNA reads TGTGCCAGCAGTTACGATCCACGGCCCTACAATGAGCAGTTCTTC. The chain has TRBV6-2 or TRBV6-3 and TRBJ2-1, with no clear D. Germline loops: CDR1 MNHEY, CDR2 SVGEGT. V was clipped by 2 bases and J by 2 bases, with 10 bases between them. The CDR3 spans 15 residues.

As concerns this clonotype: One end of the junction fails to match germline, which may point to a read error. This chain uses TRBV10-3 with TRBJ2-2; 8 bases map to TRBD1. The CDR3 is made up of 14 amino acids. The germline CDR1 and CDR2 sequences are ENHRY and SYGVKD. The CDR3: CAISRDRGTGELLF. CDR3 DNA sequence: TGTGCCATCAGCCGAGACAGGGGCACCGGGGAGCTGCTTTTT.

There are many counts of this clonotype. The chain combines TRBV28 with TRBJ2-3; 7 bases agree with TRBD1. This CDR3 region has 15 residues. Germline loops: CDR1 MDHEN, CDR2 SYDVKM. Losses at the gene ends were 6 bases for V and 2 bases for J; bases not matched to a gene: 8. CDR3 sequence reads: CASSLGTEITDTQYF. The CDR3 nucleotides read TGTGCCAGCAGCCTCGGGACAGAGATCACAGATACGCAGTATTTT.

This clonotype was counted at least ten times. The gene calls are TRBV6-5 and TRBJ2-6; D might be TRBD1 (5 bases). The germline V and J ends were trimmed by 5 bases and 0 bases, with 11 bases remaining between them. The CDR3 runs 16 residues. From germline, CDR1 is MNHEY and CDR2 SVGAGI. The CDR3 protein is CASSQQGGSGANVLTF. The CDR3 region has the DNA TGTGCCAGCAGTCAGCAGGGTGGCTCTGGGGCCAACGTCCTGACTTTC.

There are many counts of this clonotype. The CDR3 loop reads CASNRGLRNQPQHF. The CDR3 region has the DNA TGTGCCAGCAACCGTGGGCTCCGCAATCAGCCCCAGCATTTT. The chain uses TRBV28 and TRBJ1-5; no firm D call. The CDR3 has 14 residues. Germline V gene sequence: CDR1 MDHEN, CDR2 SYDVKM. Trimming removed 7 bases from V and 2 bases from J, with 12 bases in between.

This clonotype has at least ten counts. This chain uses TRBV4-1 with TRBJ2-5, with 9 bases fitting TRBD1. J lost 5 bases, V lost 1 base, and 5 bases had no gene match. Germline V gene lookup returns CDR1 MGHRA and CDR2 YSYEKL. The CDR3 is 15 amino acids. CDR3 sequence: CASSQGDREGETQYF. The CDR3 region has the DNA TGCGCCAGCAGCCAAGGGGACAGGGAAGGGGAGACCCAGTACTTC.